One and the same sample provided the 27 T cell receptor beta chains below, sequenced in a study of blood T cell repertoires in COVID-19. The repertoire was sequenced with immunoSEQ multiplex PCR; TCRdb's copy has only in-frame clones and lacks some. The sample yields some 510,000 clones, around 87% seen once. Sequenced material: PBMCs or T cells enriched from blood (not recorded which). The receptors originated from a woman aged 40 to 55 who had recovered from COVID-19.

The rearrangement links TRBV5-6 to TRBJ1-2; D is unresolved. Germline V gives CDR1 SGHDT, CDR2 YYEEEE. V dropped 1 base and J dropped 4 bases, with 11 bases sitting between them. The CDR3 sequence is 14 residues long. Here the CDR3 DNA reads TGTGCCAGCAGCTTGTACAGAGCTTTCTATGGCTACACCTTC. It is translated as CASSLYRAFYGYTF.

The rearrangement uses TRBV19 and TRBJ2-7; 7 nucleotides agree with TRBD2. The germline V gene encodes CDR1 LNHDA and CDR2 SQIVND (reference sequence). V dropped 3 bases and J dropped 4; count of bases not matched to a gene: 6. This CDR3 comprises 14 residues. The DNA of the CDR3 is TGTGCCAGTAGTATCGCAACTAGCGTGTACGAGCAGTACTTC. Amino acid sequence: CASSIATSVYEQYF.

The chain links TRBV19 to TRBJ1-3; D gene uncertain. CDR1 LNHDA and CDR2 SQIVND come from the germline V gene (reference sequence). CDR3 length: 15 amino acids. Trimming shortened V by 0 bases and J by 0 bases, and 6 bases separated the two germline ends. This chain's CDR3 is CASSIDRYSGNTIYF. CDR3 bases: TGTGCCAGTAGTATAGATCGTTACTCTGGAAACACCATATATTTT.

The genes are TRBV18 and TRBJ1-2; 7 positions agree with TRBD1. With 3 bases clipped from V and 4 bases from J, the junction kept 8 bases outside the gene matches. The CDR3 is 15 amino acids. In germline, CDR1 is KGHSH, CDR2 LQKENI. The CDR3, as DNA: TGTGCCAGCTCACCTACAGGGGAACGAGGCTATGGCTACACCTTC. It specifies CASSPTGERGYGYTF.

The rearrangement links TRBV4-1 to TRBJ1-2; TRBD1 agrees at 7 bases. The CDR3 runs 13 residues. From germline, CDR1 is MGHRA and CDR2 YSYEKL. With V trimmed by 3 bases and J by 8 bases, 6 bases remained unmatched. CDR3 sequence (DNA): TGCGCCAGCAGCCATACAGGGGCAGGGGGCTACACCTTC. Translation: CASSHTGAGGYTF.

The rearrangement uses TRBV10-1 and TRBJ2-2; the D gene is possibly TRBD2 (5 bases). CDR3 size: 13 residues. Trimming pared 4 bases from V and 5 bases from J, leaving 8 bases between. The germline gives CDR1 WNHNN, CDR2 SYGVQD (reference sequence). CDR3 DNA: TGCGCCAGCAGTGGTGGAGGTACCGGGGAGCTGTTTTTT. Its translation: CASSGGGTGELFF.

The chain recombines TRBV7-8 with TRBJ1-5; TRBD1 might be the D (5 bases). Germline-derived CDR1 and CDR2 are SGHVS and FQNEAQ. V was trimmed by 5 bases and J by 0 bases, leaving 11 bases between them. The CDR3 contains 15 residues. The CDR3 region is CASSRTDNSNQPQHF. CDR3 in DNA: TGTGCCAGCAGCCGGACGGACAATAGCAATCAGCCCCAGCATTTT. Full variable domain (missing parts from reference TRBV7-8 and TRBJ1-5): GAGVSQSPRYKVAKRGQDVALRCDPISGHVSLFWYQQALGQGPEFLTYFQNEAQLDKSGLPSDRFFAERPEGSVSTLKIQRTQQEDSAVYLCASSRTDNSNQPQHFGDGTRLSIL.

The chain has TRBV3-1 (or the pseudogene TRBV3-2) and TRBJ1-5; 9 bases map to TRBD1. Germline V gene data show CDR1 as LGHDT and CDR2 as YNNKEL (reference sequence). The V gene end was trimmed by 3 bases and the J gene end by 3 bases; junction bases not matched to a gene: 3. CDR3 length: 15 residues. CDR3 in amino acids: CASSQGQGYNQPQHF. In nucleotides, the CDR3 is TGTGCCAGCAGCCAGGGACAGGGTTACAATCAGCCCCAGCATTTT.

This rearrangement joins TRBV19 to TRBJ2-5; D call uncertain. This CDR3 spans 13 amino acids. The V end lost 5 bases, the J end lost 1 base, and 8 bases lay between the germline ends. Germline V gene sequence: CDR1 LNHDA, CDR2 SQIVND (reference sequence). This chain's CDR3 is CASSRSRQETQYF. Here the CDR3 DNA reads TGTGCCAGTAGTCGCAGTCGCCAAGAGACCCAGTACTTC. Complete variable domain (other parts from reference TRBV19 and TRBJ2-5): DGGITQSPKYLFRKEGQNVTLSCEQNLNHDAMYWYRQDPGQGLRLIYYSQIVNDFQKGDIAEGYSVSREKKESFPLTVTSAQKNPTAFYLCASSRSRQETQYFGPGTRLLVL.

This chain joins TRBV2 and TRBJ1-3, with D unclear. Trimming removed 1 base at V and 4 bases at J, with 11 bases between. Per germline, CDR1 SNHLY and CDR2 FYNNEI. The CDR3 runs to 15 residues. The CDR3 reads CASSEVLVRGNTIYF. The CDR3 DNA is TGTGCCAGCAGTGAAGTGTTGGTCAGAGGAAACACCATATATTTT.

The chain joins TRBV11-2 to TRBJ2-3; D possibly corresponds to TRBD2 (6 bases). CDR1 and CDR2 from the germline V gene are SGHAT and FQNNGV. V dropped 2 bases and J dropped 3 bases, with 9 bases sitting between them. The CDR3 length is 14 residues. The DNA of the CDR3 is TGTGCCAGCAGCTTACGGCTAGCGACAGATACGCAGTATTTT. Protein: CASSLRLATDTQYF.

The chain joins TRBV10-3 to TRBJ1-3; D not certain. The CDR3 sequence is 14 residues long. The germline V gene encodes CDR1 ENHRY and CDR2 SYGVKD. V was pared by 4 bases and J by 4 bases, with 11 bases between. CDR3 in DNA: TGTGCCATCAGTGTCGCTACTTCGGGAAACACCATATATTTT. Protein: CAISVATSGNTIYF.

The chain couples TRBV4-3 to TRBJ1-1, with D possibly being TRBD1 (6 bases). The CDR3 runs to 15 residues. With 2 bases removed from V and 0 bases from J, the gap between germline ends came to 10 bases. In germline, CDR1 is LGHNA, CDR2 YSLEER. The CDR3 coding sequence is TGCGCCAGCAGCCAAAGTCAGGGGATGAACACTGAAGCTTTCTTT. It codes for CASSQSQGMNTEAFF.

This chain uses TRBV18 with TRBJ2-3; no clear D gene. This CDR3 has 16 amino acids. Germline V gene lookup returns CDR1 KGHSH and CDR2 LQKENI. V gave up 0 bases and J gave up 5 bases, with 15 bases separating them. The CDR3 DNA follows: TGTGCCAGCTCACCACCGCAGAGGATGGTGGGAGATACGCAGTATTTT. This encodes CASSPPQRMVGDTQYF. Together with reference TRBV18 and TRBJ2-3, the CDR3 gives the full variable domain: NAGVMQNPRHLVRRRGQEARLRCSPMKGHSHVYWYRQLPEEGLKFMVYLQKENIIDESGMPKERFSAEFPKEGPSILRIQQVVRGDSAAYFCASSPPQRMVGDTQYFGPGTRLTVL.

This sequence joins TRBV29-1 and TRBJ2-5; 7 bases map to TRBD2. This CDR3 is 11 amino acids long. J gave up 4 bases and V 6 bases, and 2 bases lay outside the gene matches. The germline gives CDR1 SQVTM, CDR2 ANQGSEA. The CDR3 region has the DNA TGCAGCGTGGGGGAGGGAGAGACCCAGTACTTC. Protein product: CSVGEGETQYF.

The V call is TRBV7-6, the J call TRBJ2-5; 8 nucleotides align to TRBD1. Germline CDR1 reads SGHVS; CDR2 reads FNYEAQ. V dropped 4 bases and J dropped 5; count of bases not matched to a gene: 6. This CDR3 spans 14 amino acids. The CDR3 region has the DNA TGTGCCAGCAGCTCCCCCAGGGGGCGGGAGACCCAGTACTTC. It is translated as CASSSPRGRETQYF. Combining the CDR3 with reference TRBV7-6 and TRBJ2-5 gives the whole variable domain GAGVSQSPRYKVTKRGQDVALRCDPISGHVSLYWYRQALGQGPEFLTYFNYEAQQDKSGLPNDRFSAERPEGSISTLTIQRTEQRDSAMYRCASSSPRGRETQYFGPGTRLLVL.

V is TRBV7-9 and J is TRBJ2-3, with TRBD2 matching over 11 bases. There are 15 residues in the CDR3. V lost 4 bases and J lost 0; bases outside the gene matches: 0. In germline, CDR1 is SEHNR, CDR2 FQNEAQ (reference sequence). CDR3 region: CASSSSGRSTDTQYF. In DNA form, the CDR3 reads TGTGCCAGCAGCTCTAGCGGGAGGAGCACAGATACGCAGTATTTT.

This clone appeared a single time. V usage is TRBV28 and J usage is TRBJ1-5; the match to TRBD1 covers 9 bases. This CDR3 contains 14 residues. Trimming cost V 5 bases and J 6 bases; bases outside gene matches: 5. Germline V lookup: CDR1 MDHEN, CDR2 SYDVKM. CDR3 DNA sequence: TGTGCCAGCAGTGAGGGGACAGGGAGTCAGCCCCAGCATTTT. This encodes CASSEGTGSQPQHF. Using reference TRBV28 and TRBJ1-5 for the parts outside the CDR3, the full variable domain is DVKVTQSSRYLVKRTGEKVFLECVQDMDHENMFWYRQDPGLGLRLIYFSYDVKMKEKGDIPEGYSVSREKKERFSLILESASTNQTSMYLCASSEGTGSQPQHFGDGTRLSIL.

This clone was detected once. The chain has TRBV4-3 and TRBJ2-2; 8 bases are a match to TRBD1. The CDR3 is 15 residues long. Germline assignment: CDR1 LGHNA and CDR2 YSLEER. J lost 4 bases, V lost 4 bases, and 5 bases had no gene match. The DNA of the CDR3 is TGCGCCAGCAGCCGGGACAGGTTGCCCACCGGGGAGCTGTTTTTT. This gives the protein CASSRDRLPTGELFF.

The rearrangement uses TRBV7-2 and TRBJ1-3, with TRBD1 identical over 8 bases. Germline CDR1 SGHTA, CDR2 FQGNSA. The CDR3 is 16 amino acids. V lost 5 bases, J lost 0 bases, and 6 bases stayed unmatched. CDR3 sequence: CASSIQGGLSGNTIYF. The CDR3 DNA follows: TGTGCCAGCAGCATACAGGGGGGACTCTCTGGAAACACCATATATTTT. Using reference TRBV7-2 and TRBJ1-3 for the parts outside the CDR3, the full variable domain is GAGVSQSPSNKVTEKGKDVELRCDPISGHTALYWYRQSLGQGLEFLIYFQGNSAPDKSGLPSDRFSAERTGGSVSTLTIQRTQQEDSAVYLCASSIQGGLSGNTIYFGEGSWLTVV.

The V and J genes are TRBV30 and TRBJ2-3, with 10 nucleotides matching TRBD2. The V and J ends lost 8 bases and 6 bases, in that order; junction bases with no gene match: 14. Germline V CDR1 and CDR2: GTSNPN, SVGIG (reference sequence). The CDR3 contains 15 residues. The CDR3 coding sequence is TGTGCCGGGGGCGGAGCGGGAGGGGATAGGGATACGCAGTATTTT. Residues: CAGGGAGGDRDTQYF.

The chain recombines TRBV27 with TRBJ2-1; D possibly corresponds to TRBD1 (7 bases). The CDR3 has 15 amino acids. The V gene's germline CDR1 is MNHEY and CDR2 SMNVEV (reference sequence). V dropped 5 bases and J dropped 3 bases, with 14 bases sitting between them. The CDR3 loop is CASSLQGGRYNEQFF. The CDR3 nucleotides are TGTGCCAGCAGTCTCCAGGGGGGACGCTACAATGAGCAGTTCTTC.

The chain carries TRBV7-2 and TRBJ1-4; 8 nucleotides agree with TRBD1. V was pared by 4 bases and J by 7 bases, with 5 bases of the junction left unmatched. The germline V gene has CDR1 SGHTA and CDR2 FQGNSA. The CDR3 is 14 residues long. The DNA of the CDR3 is TGTGCCAGCAGCTCCTACAGGGGGGGTGAAAAACTGTTTTTT. Amino acid sequence: CASSSYRGGEKLFF.

The rearrangement links TRBV30 to TRBJ1-5, with 7 bases matching TRBD1. Per germline, CDR1 GTSNPN and CDR2 SVGIG (reference sequence). This CDR3 spans 14 amino acids. V lost 3 bases, J lost 7 bases, and 9 bases stayed unmatched. The CDR3, as DNA: TGTGCCTGGAGGCTGCAGGGGGGTCAGCAGCCCCAGCATTTT. It translates to CAWRLQGGQQPQHF.

This chain uses TRBV15 with TRBJ2-1, with 9 bases lining up with TRBD2. The germline gives CDR1 LNHNV, CDR2 YYDKDF (reference sequence). The CDR3 loop spans 17 amino acids. V lost 1 base to trimming and J lost 0 bases; unmatched junction nucleotides: 4. DNA for the CDR3: TGTGCCACCAGCAGAGCGCTTAGCGGGAGCTCCTACAATGAGCAGTTCTTC. This gives the protein CATSRALSGSSYNEQFF.

The chain has TRBV4-3 and TRBJ1-3; 9 bases map to TRBD1. Germline CDR1 reads LGHNA; CDR2 reads YSLEER. V was pared by 2 bases and J by 0 bases, with 5 bases of the junction left unmatched. The CDR3 runs to 17 residues. Here the CDR3 DNA reads TGCGCCAGCAGCCAAACAGGGGGCAGGGGCTCTGGAAACACCATATATTTT. The encoded protein is CASSQTGGRGSGNTIYF.

This clone was counted a single time. The chain joins TRBV28 to TRBJ1-5; tentatively, D is TRBD1 (5 bases). The CDR3 is 15 residues long. Per the germline V gene, CDR1 is MDHEN and CDR2 is SYDVKM. V was trimmed by 9 bases and J by 5 bases, leaving 20 bases between them. The CDR3 bases are TGTGCCAGTAAATCCATGTCGCAGGGCCATCAGCCCCAGCATTTT. Protein: CASKSMSQGHQPQHF.